The clone carrying this TCR beta chain showed up just a few times. The sample is drawn from a study of human T cells and chemical hapten exposure. V lost 5 bases and J 4 bases, leaving 18 bases between the germline ends. The CDR3 extends over 15 amino acids. In germline, CDR1 is SGHDT, CDR2 YYEEEE. As handled by the study authors: Sample-level TCR yields exhibited a median of approximately 88,000, with a range of roughly 20,000 to 700,000. TCRdb redid the calling of the 5' RACE reads with MiXCR, one entry per CDR3 protein. The V and J calls reflect TCRdb's pipeline rather than the authors' work. The sample lists over 70,000 distinct CDR3 sequences; around 15% were seen once. It was from unfractionated whole blood that total RNA was extracted.

This TCR was sampled from a female donor in good health. The chain combines TRBV5-6 with TRBJ1-1; no reliable D call. CDR3 nucleotides: TGTGCCAGCAGTCAACAATTACGGGATTTCACTGAAGCTTTCTTT. Translating gives CASSQQLRDFTEAFF.